One and the same sample provided the 5 T cell receptor beta chains below, sequenced in a study of blood T cells in healthy people across ages. With a J-beta primer mix and a sample-barcoded 5' primer, a second PCR ran about 7 to 11 cycles. TCRdb analysed the 5' RACE reads with MiXCR anew, one entry per CDR3 protein. The sample includes around 1,900,000 distinct CDR3 sequences, more than 35% seen only once; the top ten take around 23%. Sequences were obtained from blood. These receptors came from a human donor in good health.

The V gene is TRBV7-9, the J gene TRBJ2-3; D is uncertain. This CDR3 is built from 13 residues. Deletions cut 8 bases from V and 0 bases from J, with 9 bases between. Germline loops: CDR1 SEHNR, CDR2 FQNEAQ (reference sequence). CDR3 DNA sequence: TGTGCCAGCGGTGAGCGAAGCACAGATACGCAGTATTTT. It is translated as CASGERSTDTQYF.

This clonotype was picked up many times. The chain is built from TRBV7-3 and TRBJ1-2; TRBD1 matches 7 bases. V was clipped by 1 base and J by 5 bases; unmatched bases: 4. Looked up from germline, CDR1 is SGHTA and CDR2 is FQGTGA. This CDR3 region has 14 residues. Written as DNA, the CDR3 is TGTGCCAGCAGCTTAAACAGGGGTGATTATGGCTACACCTTC. Translated, it gives CASSLNRGDYGYTF.

The gene calls are TRBV6-5 and TRBJ2-2, with 8 bases lining up with TRBD1. The CDR3 totals 14 residues. CDR1 and CDR2 (germline): MNHEY, SVGAGI. J gave up 4 bases and V 7 bases, and 5 bases lay outside the gene matches. DNA of the CDR3: TGTGCCAGCAACAGGGGGGTTCCCACCGGGGAGCTGTTTTTT. It codes for CASNRGVPTGELFF.

In the case of this clonotype: A read error may produce the germline difference seen at one junction end. The rearrangement uses TRBV20-1 and TRBJ1-2; D perhaps matches TRBD1 (5 bases). The CDR3 covers 13 residues. Germline CDR1 and CDR2: DFQATT and SNEGSKA (reference sequence). CDR3 sequence reads: CSASPGTGHGCTF. The CDR3 nucleotides are TGCAGTGCTAGTCCCGGGACGGGGCATGGCTGCACCTTC.

The chain combines TRBV6-1 with TRBJ2-5; 9 nucleotides line up with TRBD2. Germline lookup yields CDR1 MNHNS and CDR2 SASEGT. The CDR3 covers 15 residues. V lost 6 bases to trimming and J lost 5 bases; unmatched junction nucleotides: 10. Written as DNA, the CDR3 is TGTGCCAGCAGGATGGCGGGGGGGCCTGGGGAGACCCAGTACTTC. Translating it yields CASRMAGGPGETQYF.